Listed here are 16 T cell receptor beta chains from one sample, sequenced in a study of cytotoxic CD8 clonotypes in ibrutinib-treated CLL. Produced via immunoSEQ multiplex PCR; TCRdb's table is partial and in-frame only. The sample shows around 70,000 clones, approximately 90% of them seen only once. The sequencing used PBMCs, collected after 12 months of ibrutinib treatment. Source of these receptors: a human donor with chronic lymphocytic leukemia.

This sequence joins TRBV4-2 and TRBJ2-7; TRBD1 is a possible D gene (6 bases). The CDR3 spans 13 residues. Trimming left V 5 bases short and J 7 bases short, with 15 bases between. CDR1 and CDR2 from the germline V gene are LGHNA and YNFKEQ. The CDR3 reads CASSSVVRGEQYF. Written as DNA, the CDR3 is TGTGCCAGCAGCTCTGTGGTAAGGGGGGAGCAGTACTTC.

This sequence joins TRBV6-5 and TRBJ2-7; D may be TRBD1 (6 bases). V lost 2 bases and J lost 4, with 18 bases in between. The CDR3 consists of 16 residues. Per germline, CDR1 MNHEY and CDR2 SVGAGI. CDR3: CASSYGTGSPPYEQYF. The CDR3 DNA reads as TGTGCCAGCAGTTACGGAACAGGGAGTCCCCCTTACGAGCAGTACTTC.

V usage is TRBV7-9 and J usage is TRBJ2-1; a weak D match, TRBD2 (7 bases). CDR1 SEHNR and CDR2 FQNEAQ come from the germline V gene (reference sequence). Trimming took off 4 bases at V and 9 bases at J, with 22 bases between the two ends. The CDR3 consists of 16 residues. In DNA form, the CDR3 reads TGTGCCAGCAGCTCCACAGCCAGCGGGAAAGGGGGTGAGCAGTTCTTC. Translation gives CASSSTASGKGGEQFF.

CDR3 protein: CASSLMEAGTGELFF. CDR3 sequence (DNA): TGTGCCAGCAGCTTAATGGAGGCGGGTACCGGGGAGCTGTTTTTT. The rearrangement links TRBV7-2 to TRBJ2-2; a weak D match, TRBD2 (5 bases). V shed 2 bases and J shed 5 bases, with 12 bases lying between them. Germline V gene data show CDR1 as SGHTA and CDR2 as FQGNSA. This CDR3 spans 15 amino acids.

The chain is built from TRBV6-1 and TRBJ2-3; 11 bases map to TRBD2. Per the germline V gene, CDR1 is MNHNS and CDR2 is SASEGT. This CDR3 comprises 17 residues. The V and J ends lost 0 bases and 1 base, in that order; junction bases with no gene match: 3. The CDR3 nucleotides are TGTGCCAGCAGTGAAGCGGGGACTAGCGGAGGCACAGATACGCAGTATTTT. Amino acid sequence: CASSEAGTSGGTDTQYF.

The rearrangement joins TRBV19 to TRBJ1-4, with 8 nucleotides matching TRBD1. J lost 7 bases, V lost 1 base, and 11 bases had no gene match. The CDR3 is 17 residues long. The germline gives CDR1 LNHDA, CDR2 SQIVND (reference sequence). The CDR3 DNA follows: TGTGCCAGTAGTATAGTCTGGTTAACAGGGGGGATTGAAAAACTGTTTTTT. Amino acids: CASSIVWLTGGIEKLFF.

This chain joins TRBV9 and TRBJ1-2; no firm D call. V was shortened by 4 bases and J by 5 bases, with 18 bases between the two germline ends. The CDR3 extends over 15 amino acids. Germline V CDR1 and CDR2: SGDLS, YYNGEE. This CDR3 is CASSPGDNRGYGYTF. CDR3 nucleotides: TGTGCCAGCAGCCCCGGCGACAACAGAGGTTATGGCTACACCTTC.

The gene calls are TRBV7-9 and TRBJ1-4; no clear D gene. Per germline, CDR1 SEHNR and CDR2 FQNEAQ (reference sequence). The CDR3 is 11 residues long. Trimming took off 5 bases at V and 5 bases at J, with 3 bases between the two ends. This chain's CDR3 is CASSTNEKLFF. The CDR3 DNA reads as TGTGCCAGCAGCACAAATGAAAAACTGTTTTTT.

This chain uses TRBV27 with TRBJ2-7, with 7 positions matching TRBD2. J lost 3 bases, V lost 2 bases, and 10 bases had no gene match. This CDR3 has 16 residues. The germline V gene has CDR1 MNHEY and CDR2 SMNVEV (reference sequence). The CDR3 spells CASSLPPGGGRYEQYF. CDR3 nucleotide sequence: TGTGCCAGCAGTTTACCCCCGGGAGGAGGGCGCTACGAGCAGTACTTC.

The chain combines TRBV6-1 with TRBJ2-4; D may correspond to TRBD1 or TRBD2 (5 bases each). Germline assignment: CDR1 MNHNS and CDR2 SASEGT. The CDR3 loop spans 14 amino acids. Trimming removed 2 bases from V and 7 bases from J, with 12 bases in between. CDR3: CASSESLEGNIQYF. CDR3 bases: TGTGCCAGCAGTGAAAGTCTAGAGGGGAACATTCAGTACTTC.

The chain recombines TRBV27 with TRBJ2-6; D not resolved. The CDR3 consists of 12 residues. V lost 4 bases to trimming and J lost 2 bases, with 0 bases between them. Germline V gene data show CDR1 as MNHEY and CDR2 as SMNVEV (reference sequence). For the CDR3, the DNA is TGTGCCAGCAGTTCTGGGGCCAACGTCCTGACTTTC. Amino acids: CASSSGANVLTF.

The count of this clone is one. The rearrangement links TRBV7-2 to TRBJ2-3; 8 bases align to TRBD2. The V segment lost 5 bases and the J segment 3 bases; nucleotides outside the gene matches: 10. Germline V gene sequence: CDR1 SGHTA, CDR2 FQGNSA. The CDR3 runs 16 residues. DNA of the CDR3: TGTGCCAGCAGCCCACCCCCTCAGCGGGAGACAGATACGCAGTATTTT. It yields the protein CASSPPPQRETDTQYF.

This sequence joins TRBV7-9 and TRBJ1-2; possible D gene TRBD1, 5 bases. Trimming stripped 5 bases from V and 8 bases from J, with 15 bases between. The CDR3 loop spans 13 amino acids. In germline, CDR1 is SEHNR, CDR2 FQNEAQ (reference sequence). The CDR3 spells CASSPGRGRGYTF. For the CDR3, the DNA is TGTGCCAGCAGCCCGGGGAGGGGAAGGGGCTACACCTTC.

With respect to this clone: At one boundary the junction diverges from the germline segment, which might be a read error. The rearrangement links TRBV30 to TRBJ1-2; TRBD1 agrees at 7 bases. The CDR3 has 11 amino acids. Looked up from germline, CDR1 is GTSNPN and CDR2 is SVGIG (reference sequence). The CDR3 loop reads CAWGTVPSFYF. The CDR3 DNA reads TGTGCCTGGGGGACAGTCCCCAGCTTTTACTTC.

This CDR3 is CSVRDGPYEQYF. The CDR3 DNA reads as TGCAGCGTCCGGGACGGACCCTACGAGCAGTACTTC. The chain links TRBV29-1 to TRBJ2-7; possibly TRBD1 or TRBD2 for D (5 bases each). Between the trimmed V and J ends, which lost 6 bases and 2 bases, there was a span of 11 bases. The CDR3 has 12 amino acids. Germline values: CDR1 SQVTM, CDR2 ANQGSEA.

The chain couples TRBV9 to TRBJ2-7; no definite D call. V lost 0 bases and J lost 2, with 9 bases in between. The germline gives CDR1 SGDLS, CDR2 YYNGEE. The CDR3 sequence is 14 residues long. The CDR3 DNA follows: TGTGCCAGCAGCGTAGCTGGCTCTACCTACGAGCAGTACTTC. Its protein is CASSVAGSTYEQYF.